Following are 27 T cell receptor beta chains from one sample sequenced in a study of identical twins (dated by TCRdb to about 2016). Library preparation was by 5' RACE. These reads were obtained on an Illumina HiSeq 2000. Starting from the raw public reads, TCRdb applied fastp trimming at Q25, assembled clones with MiXCR and retained in-frame beta chains. When rows share a CDR3 protein, they turn into one entry using the most common DNA and genes. The sample table shows 450,000 to 650,000 distinct CDR3 sequences, and approximately 16% are seen once. The ten largest clonotypes hold 0.44% of the sample. A further study also used this sample, focusing on yellow fever vaccine responses in identical twins.

The sample taken for sequencing was CD4+ T cells sorted from blood. Every receptor here comes from a woman between 18 and 29 years old in good health.

This clonotype has a handful of counts. This rearrangement joins TRBV3-1 to TRBJ1-4, with a tentative D call TRBD1 (5 bases). Trimming cost V 4 bases and J 11 bases, with 11 bases left between them. This CDR3 is built from 12 residues. CDR1 and CDR2 from the germline V gene are LGHDT and YNNKEL (reference sequence). CDR3 region: CASSRGDVKLFF. DNA for the CDR3: TGTGCCAGCAGCCGTGGGGACGTTAAACTGTTTTTT. Supplemented by reference TRBV3-1 and TRBJ1-4, the full variable domain reads DTAVSQTPKYLVTQMGNDKSIKCEQNLGHDTMYWYKQDSKKFLKIMFSYNNKELIINETVPNRFSPKSPDKAHLNLHINSLELGDSAVYFCASSRGDVKLFFGSGTQLSVL.

In its sample, this clonotype was seen a few times. V is TRBV11-2 and J is TRBJ2-7, with 9 bases aligning to TRBD1. The CDR3 runs to 15 residues. Germline V gene sequence: CDR1 SGHAT, CDR2 FQNNGV. J gave up 2 bases and V 4 bases, and 6 bases lay outside the gene matches. The chain's CDR3 is CASSSGTGLPYEQYV. CDR3 sequence (DNA): TGTGCCAGCAGCTCCGGGACAGGGCTCCCCTACGAGCAGTACGTC.

This clonotype was counted between two and nine times. V gene TRBV6-1 combines with J gene TRBJ1-2; 8 nucleotides line up with TRBD1. CDR1 is MNHNS, CDR2 SASEGT, per germline. The CDR3 loop spans 15 amino acids. The trim removed 6 bases at V and 4 bases at J, leaving 10 bases unmatched. For the CDR3, the DNA is TGTGCCAGCAGCCCCCAAACAGGGGGAGTCTATGGCTACACCTTC. Its translation is CASSPQTGGVYGYTF.

This clonotype was detected only a few times. The chain carries TRBV14 and TRBJ2-1; 14 nucleotides match TRBD2. Germline values: CDR1 SGHDN, CDR2 FVKESK. The CDR3 sequence is 17 residues long. Losses at the gene ends were 3 bases for V and 7 bases for J; bases not matched to a gene: 8. CDR3: CASSQERLAGGPNEQFF. The CDR3 nucleotides are TGTGCCAGCAGCCAGGAAAGACTAGCGGGAGGGCCAAATGAGCAGTTCTTC.

This sequence joins TRBV12-3 or TRBV12-4 and TRBJ2-5, with D unresolved. The CDR3 is made up of 13 amino acids. With 6 bases removed from V and 5 bases from J, the gap between germline ends came to 13 bases. In nucleotides, the CDR3 is TGTGCCAGCAGGACCTTAAGCCCCGAGACCCAGTACTTC. Translating gives CASRTLSPETQYF.

V usage is TRBV24-1 and J usage is TRBJ2-5; 14 nucleotides align to TRBD2. V lost 4 bases to trimming and J lost 5 bases; unmatched junction nucleotides: 8. The CDR3 totals 17 residues. The germline V gene encodes CDR1 KGHDR and CDR2 SFDVKD. CDR3 bases: TGTGCCACCAGTGACCTAGGGACTAGCGGGAGTTTTGAGACCCAGTACTTC. Encoded protein: CATSDLGTSGSFETQYF.

V and J are TRBV7-9 and TRBJ1-3; the D is unclear. CDR3 length equals 15 residues. The V gene's germline CDR1 is SEHNR and CDR2 FQNEAQ (reference sequence). The ends were cut back, 2 bases at V and 2 bases at J, with 10 bases in the middle. For the CDR3, the DNA is TGTGCCAGCAGCTTAATACGCAATGCTGGAAACACCATATATTTT. This encodes CASSLIRNAGNTIYF.

V usage is TRBV24-1 and J usage is TRBJ2-1, with TRBD1 matching 11 bases. Germline V gene lookup returns CDR1 KGHDR and CDR2 SFDVKD. The CDR3 is made up of 16 amino acids. The trim removed 4 bases at V and 4 bases at J, leaving 5 bases unmatched. The CDR3 nucleotides are TGTGCCACCAGTGACCCTCGGGACAGGGGGTACAATGAGCAGTTCTTC. Its translation is CATSDPRDRGYNEQFF.

V gene TRBV29-1 combines with J gene TRBJ2-1; no firm D call. Trimming shortened V by 6 bases and J by 9 bases, and 12 bases separated the two germline ends. CDR1 is SQVTM, CDR2 ANQGSEA, per germline. The CDR3 totals 11 residues. The CDR3 bases are TGCAGCGTGGAAACAGTGGCTGAGCAGTTCTTC. This codes for CSVETVAEQFF.

This clonotype was seen a handful of times. Here the CDR3 reads CATSDQMNRQGTSGDHIEQFF. CDR3 DNA: TGTGCCACCAGTGACCAAATGAATCGACAGGGAACTAGCGGGGATCATATTGAGCAGTTCTTC. The chain carries TRBV24-1 and TRBJ2-1; 10 bases line up with TRBD2. CDR1 is KGHDR and CDR2 is SFDVKD in the germline V gene. The CDR3 extends over 21 amino acids. Trimming took 4 bases from V and 9 from J; bases not matched to a gene: 26.

The CDR3 nucleotides read TGTGCCAGCAGCTTAGTTCCGGGAGGGTCCTCAGATACGCAGTATTTT. Amino acid sequence: CASSLVPGGSSDTQYF. The chain employs TRBV7-2 and TRBJ2-3, with 8 bases matching TRBD2. The ends lost 1 base at V and 4 bases at J; junction bases unmatched: 7. The CDR3 has 16 residues. Per germline, CDR1 SGHTA and CDR2 FQGNSA.

This chain uses TRBV5-1 with TRBJ1-3, with 8 bases aligning to TRBD1. From germline, CDR1 is SGHRS and CDR2 YFSETQ. The V segment lost 0 bases and the J segment 4 bases; nucleotides outside the gene matches: 9. The CDR3 loop spans 17 amino acids. CDR3 residues: CASSLAAGAGGGNTIYF. In nucleotides, the CDR3 is TGCGCCAGCAGCTTGGCCGCCGGGGCAGGGGGCGGAAACACCATATATTTT.

This clonotype was observed a handful of times. The chain uses TRBV7-6 and TRBJ2-3, with D tentatively TRBD1 (6 bases). Between the trimmed V and J ends, which lost 2 bases and 5 bases, there was a span of 11 bases. This CDR3 is 14 amino acids long. Germline lookup yields CDR1 SGHVS and CDR2 FNYEAQ. CDR3 sequence (DNA): TGTGCCAGCAGCTTAAGGGACAAAGGAGATACGCAGTATTTT. Protein: CASSLRDKGDTQYF.

This clonotype has only a few counts. The chain uses TRBV28 and TRBJ1-6; D possibly corresponds to TRBD1 (5 bases). Germline CDR1 is MDHEN and CDR2 is SYDVKM. CDR3 length equals 12 residues. The CDR3 reads CVASGGGSPLHF. The CDR3 bases are TGTGTCGCGTCGGGGGGTGGTTCACCCCTCCACTTT.

This clonotype came up many times. This chain joins TRBV28 and TRBJ2-3, with no clear D. This CDR3 comprises 13 residues. Germline loops: CDR1 MDHEN, CDR2 SYDVKM. V gave up 7 bases and J gave up 1 base, with 9 bases separating them. This chain's CDR3 is CASNSDGTDTQYF. CDR3 DNA: TGTGCCAGCAATTCGGACGGCACAGATACGCAGTATTTT.

This clonotype showed up just a few times. The V and J genes are TRBV29-1 and TRBJ2-5; D might be TRBD1 (6 bases). The CDR3 runs 13 residues. V was trimmed by 4 bases and J by 5 bases, leaving 14 bases between them. CDR1 and CDR2 from the germline V gene are SQVTM and ANQGSEA. The CDR3 nucleotides read TGCAGCGTTGTTTGGGGGCATTGGGAGACCCAGTACTTC. Protein product: CSVVWGHWETQYF.

The sample holds a few counts of this clonotype. The V call is TRBV2, the J call TRBJ2-1, with 10 positions matching TRBD2. The CDR3 spans 15 residues. Germline CDR1 and CDR2: SNHLY and FYNNEI. J lost 7 bases, V lost 10 bases, and 13 bases had no gene match. DNA of the CDR3: TGTGCCACTGGGGACGGGGCTAGCGGGAGTAATGAGCAGTTCTTC. This translates into CATGDGASGSNEQFF. The full variable domain, completed using reference TRBV2 and TRBJ2-1, is EPEVTQTPSHQVTQMGQEVILRCVPISNHLYFYWYRQILGQKVEFLVSFYNNEISEKSEIFDDQFSVERPDGSNFTLKIRSTKLEDSAMYFCATGDGASGSNEQFFGPGTRLTVL.

The V gene is TRBV5-1, the J gene TRBJ2-2; D tentatively reads TRBD1 or TRBD2 (5 bases each). The CDR3 has 17 amino acids. Germline assignment: CDR1 SGHRS and CDR2 YFSETQ. Trimming removed 4 bases at V and 1 base at J, with 17 bases between. This CDR3 is CASSHKWGAGNTGELFF. CDR3 DNA sequence: TGCGCCAGCAGCCACAAGTGGGGCGCGGGGAACACCGGGGAGCTGTTTTTT.

The gene calls are TRBV4-1 and TRBJ2-1; D is possibly TRBD1 (5 bases). V was cut by 4 bases and J by 4 bases, with 14 bases left in between. Germline CDR1 is MGHRA and CDR2 is YSYEKL. The length of the CDR3 is 15 residues. CDR3 region: CASSPLGLKYNEQFF. The CDR3 region has the DNA TGCGCCAGCAGCCCCTTGGGGCTCAAATACAATGAGCAGTTCTTC.

The chain employs TRBV12-3 or TRBV12-4 and TRBJ1-5; TRBD1 aligns across 9 bases. The trim removed 7 bases at V and 1 base at J, leaving 5 bases unmatched. The CDR3 is 15 residues long. The CDR3 bases are TGTGCCAGCACCACGACAGGGGGGAGCAATCAGCCCCAGCATTTT. Protein sequence: CASTTTGGSNQPQHF.

Ten or more counts support this clonotype. V gene TRBV5-1 combines with J gene TRBJ1-1, with D tentatively TRBD1 (5 bases). The V end was cut by 4 bases, the J end by 4 bases, with 14 bases between. The CDR3 has 14 amino acids. Germline V CDR1 and CDR2: SGHRS, YFSETQ. CDR3 protein: CASSLEGRGTEAFF. CDR3 DNA: TGCGCCAGCAGCCTGGAGGGGAGGGGCACTGAAGCTTTCTTT.

The V and J genes are TRBV3-1 and TRBJ2-1, with TRBD2 matching 8 bases. Trimming took 4 bases from V and 15 from J; bases not matched to a gene: 14. The CDR3 spans 14 residues. Per germline, CDR1 LGHDT and CDR2 YNNKEL (reference sequence). The CDR3 bases are TGTGCCAGCAGCCCGAGCAGTAGCGGGGTCCCTGCGTTCTTC. Its translation is CASSPSSSGVPAFF.

J is TRBJ1-2 and V is TRBV3-1, with D possibly being TRBD1 (5 bases). Germline CDR1 and CDR2: LGHDT and YNNKEL (reference sequence). The V gene lost 1 base and the J gene lost 2 bases, with 8 bases spanning the gap. CDR3 size: 14 residues. Written as DNA, the CDR3 is TGTGCCAGCAGCCAAGCCGCAGGGAACTATGGCTACACCTTC. Amino acids: CASSQAAGNYGYTF.

The rearrangement uses TRBV24-1 and TRBJ2-1; D unresolved. The V end lost 1 base, the J end lost 10 bases, and 4 bases lay between the germline ends. The germline CDR1 and CDR2 sequences are KGHDR and SFDVKD. This CDR3 spans 11 amino acids. CDR3: CATSDFREQFF. The CDR3 DNA reads TGTGCCACCAGTGATTTCCGGGAGCAGTTCTTC.

This clonotype came up a few times. The rearrangement joins TRBV6-1 to TRBJ2-7, with TRBD1 as a possible D gene (6 bases). From germline, CDR1 is MNHNS and CDR2 SASEGT. The CDR3 runs 13 residues. Between the trimmed V and J ends, which lost 6 bases and 4 bases, there was a span of 13 bases. The CDR3 DNA reads as TGTGCCAGCAGAAGGGACACTCGATACGAGCAGTACGTC. Translated, it gives CASRRDTRYEQYV.

In its sample, this clonotype was seen a few times. V usage is TRBV25-1 and J usage is TRBJ2-3; D uncertain. Trimming took off 6 bases at V and 0 bases at J, with 13 bases between the two ends. The germline CDR1 and CDR2 sequences are MGHDK and SYGVNS. CDR3 size: 15 residues. DNA for the CDR3: TGTGCCAGCAGGGCAGGAGAAGCTAGCACAGATACGCAGTATTTT. It encodes CASRAGEASTDTQYF.

This clonotype has ten or more counts. This chain connects TRBV5-1 to TRBJ2-1; D is undetermined. The length of the CDR3 is 15 residues. Germline loops: CDR1 SGHRS, CDR2 YFSETQ. Trimming removed 4 bases at V and 9 bases at J, with 20 bases between. CDR3 nucleotides: TGCGCCAGCAGCCCTACCGGGTCCCCAGGTGGTGAGCAGTTCTTC. Protein sequence: CASSPTGSPGGEQFF.